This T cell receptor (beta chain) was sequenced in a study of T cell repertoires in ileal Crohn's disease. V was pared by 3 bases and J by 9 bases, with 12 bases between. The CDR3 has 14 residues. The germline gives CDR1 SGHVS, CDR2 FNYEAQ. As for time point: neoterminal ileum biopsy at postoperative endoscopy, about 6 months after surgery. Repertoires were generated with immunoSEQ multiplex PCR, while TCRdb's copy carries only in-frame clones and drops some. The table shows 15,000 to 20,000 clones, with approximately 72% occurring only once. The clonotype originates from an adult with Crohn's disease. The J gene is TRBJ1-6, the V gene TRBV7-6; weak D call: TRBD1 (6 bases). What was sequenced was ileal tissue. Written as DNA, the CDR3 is TGTGCCAGCAGCTTGCAGGGGAGTAGTTCACCCCTCCACTTT. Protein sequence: CASSLQGSSSPLHF.